This T cell receptor (beta chain) was obtained from a study of cytomegalovirus exposure and HLA in healthy donors. General study findings and limits: A few chains tied to CMV proved CMV antigen-specific in vitro. TCR beta sequences numbering roughly 18,000 were associated with HLA alleles at 0.05 false discovery rate in a later analysis. Sequences of the TCR beta chain were said to predict the HLA-A and HLA-B alleles of most subjects accurately.

Everyone who donated was a healthy bone marrow donor. The PCR had 60 Vbeta and 13 Jbeta primers. Profiled with immunoSEQ multiplex PCR; TCRdb holds only in-frame clones, not every one. The sample contains under 250,000 clones, approximately 85% of which appear only once. As for this clone: Its antigen is undetermined.

The CDR3 has 14 amino acids. Germline CDR1 is MNHEY and CDR2 is SVGAGI. Trimming shortened V by 6 bases and J by 0 bases, and 12 bases separated the two germline ends. Sequencing was done on a sample of PBMCs. The receptor comes from a woman between 50 and 59 years old in good health and CMV-seronegative. V is TRBV6-5 and J is TRBJ2-7; unclear D gene. CDR3 coding DNA: TGTGCCAGCAGGGCCCCCGGGTACTCCTACGAGCAGTACTTC. This codes for CASRAPGYSYEQYF.